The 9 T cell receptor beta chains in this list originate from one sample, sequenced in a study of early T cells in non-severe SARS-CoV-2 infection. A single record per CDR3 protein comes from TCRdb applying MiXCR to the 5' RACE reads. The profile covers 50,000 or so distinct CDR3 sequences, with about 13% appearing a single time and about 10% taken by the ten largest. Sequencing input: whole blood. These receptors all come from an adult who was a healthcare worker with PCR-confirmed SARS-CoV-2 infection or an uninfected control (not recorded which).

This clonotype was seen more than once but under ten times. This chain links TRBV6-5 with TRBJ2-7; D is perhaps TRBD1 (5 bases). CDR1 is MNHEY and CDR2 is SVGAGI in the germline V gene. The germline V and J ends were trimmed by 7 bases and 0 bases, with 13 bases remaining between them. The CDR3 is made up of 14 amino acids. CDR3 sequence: CASTNGGASYEQYF. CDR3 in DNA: TGTGCCAGCACCAACGGTGGGGCCTCCTACGAGCAGTACTTC.

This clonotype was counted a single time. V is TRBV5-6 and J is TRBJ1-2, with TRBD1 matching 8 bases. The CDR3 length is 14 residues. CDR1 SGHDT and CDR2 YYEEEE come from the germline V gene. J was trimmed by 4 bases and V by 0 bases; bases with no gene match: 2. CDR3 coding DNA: TGTGCCAGCAGCTTGGGGACAGGGCTCTATGGCTACACCTTC. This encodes CASSLGTGLYGYTF.

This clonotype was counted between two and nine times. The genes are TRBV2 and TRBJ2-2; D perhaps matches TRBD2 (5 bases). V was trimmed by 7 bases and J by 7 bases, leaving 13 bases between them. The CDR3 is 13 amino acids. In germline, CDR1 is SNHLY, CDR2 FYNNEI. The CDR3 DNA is TGTGCCAGCACGGAGGTCCCCGGCGGGGAGCTGTTTTTT. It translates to CASTEVPGGELFF.

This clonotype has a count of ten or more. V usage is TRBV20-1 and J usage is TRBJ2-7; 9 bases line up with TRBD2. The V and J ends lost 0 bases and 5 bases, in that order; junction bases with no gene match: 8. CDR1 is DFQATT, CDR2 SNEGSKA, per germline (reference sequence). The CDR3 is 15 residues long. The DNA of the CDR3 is TGCAGTGCTAGAGATCTAAGAGCGGGAGGAGACGAGCAGTACTTC. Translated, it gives CSARDLRAGGDEQYF.

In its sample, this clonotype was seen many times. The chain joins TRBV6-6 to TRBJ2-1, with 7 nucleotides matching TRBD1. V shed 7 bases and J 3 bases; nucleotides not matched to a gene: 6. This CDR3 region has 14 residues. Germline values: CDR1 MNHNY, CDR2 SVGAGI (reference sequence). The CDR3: CASNPGGDYNEQFF. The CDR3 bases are TGTGCCAGCAACCCAGGGGGAGACTACAATGAGCAGTTCTTC.

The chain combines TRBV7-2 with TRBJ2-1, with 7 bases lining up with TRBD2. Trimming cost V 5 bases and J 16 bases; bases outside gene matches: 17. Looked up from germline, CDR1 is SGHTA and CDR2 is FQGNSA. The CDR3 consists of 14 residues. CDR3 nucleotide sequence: TGTGCCAGCAGCGCCTTACTACCGGGGGACTACCTATTCTTC. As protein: CASSALLPGDYLFF. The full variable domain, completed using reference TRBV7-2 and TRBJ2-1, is GAGVSQSPSNKVTEKGKDVELRCDPISGHTALYWYRQSLGQGLEFLIYFQGNSAPDKSGLPSDRFSAERTGGSVSTLTIQRTQQEDSAVYLCASSALLPGDYLFFGPGTRLTVL.

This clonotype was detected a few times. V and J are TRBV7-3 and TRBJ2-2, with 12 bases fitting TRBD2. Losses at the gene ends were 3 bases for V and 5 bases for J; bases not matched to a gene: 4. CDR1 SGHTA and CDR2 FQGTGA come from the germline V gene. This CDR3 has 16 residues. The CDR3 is CASSLTSGSETGELFF. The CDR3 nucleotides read TGTGCCAGCAGCTTGACTAGCGGGAGTGAAACCGGGGAGCTGTTTTTT.

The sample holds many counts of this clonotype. For the CDR3, the DNA is TGCAGCGTGACAGGGGGCGCAGATACGCAGTATTTT. This sequence encodes CSVTGGADTQYF. The chain links TRBV29-1 to TRBJ2-3; 10 bases line up with TRBD1. The germline V gene encodes CDR1 SQVTM and CDR2 ANQGSEA. V was clipped by 6 bases and J by 4 bases; unmatched bases: 1. This CDR3 has 12 residues.

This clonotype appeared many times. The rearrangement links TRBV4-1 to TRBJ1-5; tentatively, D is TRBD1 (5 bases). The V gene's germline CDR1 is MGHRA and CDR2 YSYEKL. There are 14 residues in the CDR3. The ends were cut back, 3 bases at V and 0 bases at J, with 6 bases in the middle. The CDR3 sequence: CASSQTDSNQPQHF. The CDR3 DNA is TGCGCCAGCAGCCAGACAGATAGCAATCAGCCCCAGCATTTT.